The clone carrying this T cell receptor beta chain was recorded only once. The record originates from a study of blood T cell repertoires in COVID-19. Germline values: CDR1 MDHEN, CDR2 SYDVKM. The ends were cut back, 1 base at V and 4 bases at J, with 11 bases in the middle. The CDR3 has 15 residues. Original methodology: From reference gene primer amplification, estimates of nucleated cell counts were derived. The assay was immunoSEQ multiplex PCR, and TCRdb's table has in-frame clones only and misses some. The V and J calls and the clone size are those of that table, but D and trimming were determined from the DNA. Of tens of thousands of clones listed, around 75% were seen once; the top ten hold under 25%.

The sample consisted of peripheral blood. This chain links TRBV28 with TRBJ1-5; possibly TRBD1 for D (5 bases). This clonotype was obtained from a man between 65 and 79 years old with acute or convalescent COVID-19. This chain's CDR3 is CASSLYGGENQPQHF. The CDR3 region has the DNA TGTGCCAGCAGTTTATACGGGGGGGAGAATCAGCCCCAGCATTTT.